This T cell receptor (beta chain) stems from a study of memory CD4+ T cells and cytomegalovirus serostatus. Looking at the study overall: Donors were healthy Belgian adults, 10 or so CMV seropositive and fewer than 30 seronegative.

Clones were read by immunoSEQ multiplex PCR, and TCRdb kept only the in-frame ones, dropping some. The sample yields about 46,000 clones, about three quarters seen once. The sort gate was single viable CD3+CD4+CD8-CD45RO+ cells for memory CD4+ T cells. The sample was memory CD4+ T cells from blood. This sequence originates from an adult in good health and CMV-seronegative.

The CDR3 reads CASSLGQSSYGYTF. The CDR3 bases are TGTGCCAGTAGTCTGGGACAGTCGAGCTATGGCTACACCTTC. The chain employs TRBV19 and TRBJ1-2; 7 bases align to TRBD1. The CDR3 runs to 14 residues. Trimming cost V 5 bases and J 4 bases; bases outside gene matches: 7. From germline, CDR1 is LNHDA and CDR2 SQIVND (reference sequence).